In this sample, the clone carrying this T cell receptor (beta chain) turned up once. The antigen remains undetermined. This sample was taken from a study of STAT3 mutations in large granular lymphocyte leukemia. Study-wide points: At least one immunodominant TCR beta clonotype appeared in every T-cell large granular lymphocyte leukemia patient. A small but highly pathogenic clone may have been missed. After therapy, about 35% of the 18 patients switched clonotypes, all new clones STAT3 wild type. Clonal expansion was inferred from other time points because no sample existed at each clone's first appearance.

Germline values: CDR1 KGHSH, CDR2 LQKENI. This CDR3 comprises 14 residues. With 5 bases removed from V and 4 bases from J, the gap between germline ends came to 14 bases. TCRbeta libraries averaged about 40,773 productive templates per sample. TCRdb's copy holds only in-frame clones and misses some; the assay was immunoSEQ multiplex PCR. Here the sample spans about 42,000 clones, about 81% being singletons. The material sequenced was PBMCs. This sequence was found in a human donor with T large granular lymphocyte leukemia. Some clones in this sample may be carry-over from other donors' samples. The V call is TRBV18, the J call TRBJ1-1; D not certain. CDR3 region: CASSGMLWGTEAFF. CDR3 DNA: TGTGCCAGCTCAGGCATGTTGTGGGGCACTGAAGCTTTCTTT. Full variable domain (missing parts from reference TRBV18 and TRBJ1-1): NAGVMQNPRHLVRRRGQEARLRCSPMKGHSHVYWYRQLPEEGLKFMVYLQKENIIDESGMPKERFSAEFPKEGPSILRIQQVVRGDSAAYFCASSGMLWGTEAFFGQGTRLTVV.